A single sample gave rise to the 21 T cell receptor beta chains below, sequenced in a study of cytotoxic CD8 clonotypes in ibrutinib-treated CLL. Assay: immunoSEQ multiplex PCR; the TCRdb copy retains only in-frame clones and omits some. The sample yields fewer than 150,000 clones, around four fifths seen once. The sequences come from PBMCs, collected after 24 months of ibrutinib treatment. The source is a human donor with chronic lymphocytic leukemia.

This chain connects TRBV7-2 to TRBJ2-1; D might be TRBD2 (7 bases). There are 16 residues in the CDR3. V shed 7 bases and J shed 3 bases, with 19 bases lying between them. CDR1 is SGHTA and CDR2 is FQGNSA in the germline V gene. The CDR3 reads CASTLFGGLDYNEQFF. CDR3 in DNA: TGTGCCAGCACCCTCTTCGGGGGGCTTGACTACAATGAGCAGTTCTTC.

The chain links TRBV2 to TRBJ2-2, with a tentative D call TRBD2 (5 bases). There are 18 residues in the CDR3. V lost 0 bases and J 4 bases, leaving 18 bases between the germline ends. In germline, CDR1 is SNHLY, CDR2 FYNNEI. The CDR3 nucleotides are TGTGCCAGCAGTGAAGCGCTGGGGTGGACTCCACTCACCGGGGAGCTGTTTTTT. It specifies CASSEALGWTPLTGELFF. The whole variable domain, filled in from reference TRBV2 and TRBJ2-2, reads EPEVTQTPSHQVTQMGQEVILRCVPISNHLYFYWYRQILGQKVEFLVSFYNNEISEKSEIFDDQFSVERPDGSNFTLKIRSTKLEDSAMYFCASSEALGWTPLTGELFFGEGSRLTVL.

This clone was seen only once. The chain recombines TRBV14 with TRBJ2-5, with D possibly called TRBD1 or TRBD2 (6 bases each). Trimming left V 2 bases short and J 5 bases short, with 18 bases between. Germline assignment: CDR1 SGHDN and CDR2 FVKESK. The CDR3 is 16 residues long. The CDR3 DNA reads TGTGCCAGCAGCCAAAGGGGGGTATGGGCTCGGGAGACCCAGTACTTC. This sequence encodes CASSQRGVWARETQYF.

CDR3 amino acids: CASTPRTGEDTIQYF. CDR3 bases: TGTGCCAGCACCCCCCGGACAGGGGAAGATACCATTCAGTACTTC. The J gene is TRBJ2-4, the V gene TRBV6-1, with 9 positions matching TRBD1. CDR3 length equals 15 residues. V lost 7 bases and J lost 9; bases outside the gene matches: 13. Germline V gene data show CDR1 as MNHNS and CDR2 as SASEGT.

The chain couples TRBV15 to TRBJ2-7, with TRBD1 matching over 11 bases. The germline gives CDR1 LNHNV, CDR2 YYDKDF (reference sequence). This CDR3 is 17 amino acids long. V was pared by 3 bases and J by 2 bases, with 9 bases of the junction left unmatched. In DNA, the CDR3 is TGTGCCACCAGCAGCCCCGGGGGGGACAGGGGGACCTACGAGCAGTACTTC. It codes for CATSSPGGDRGTYEQYF.

This chain's CDR3 is CASSTRQGTNYGYTF. CDR3 sequence (DNA): TGTGCCAGTAGTACCCGACAGGGAACTAACTATGGCTACACCTTC. The chain links TRBV19 to TRBJ1-2; 7 nucleotides agree with TRBD1. J was trimmed by 0 bases and V by 4 bases; bases with no gene match: 5. This CDR3 region has 15 residues. The germline V gene has CDR1 LNHDA and CDR2 SQIVND (reference sequence).

The chain employs TRBV11-2 and TRBJ1-2; D not certain. V was trimmed by 5 bases and J by 8 bases, leaving 15 bases between them. The germline CDR1 and CDR2 sequences are SGHAT and FQNNGV. This CDR3 contains 13 residues. In DNA form, the CDR3 reads TGTGCCAGCAGCCAATTGAGGGTTTGGGGCTACACCTTC. Its protein is CASSQLRVWGYTF.

This clone was counted only a few times. This chain uses TRBV9 with TRBJ1-6; D remains ambiguous. Trimming took 0 bases from V and 8 from J, leaving 12 bases between them. From germline, CDR1 is SGDLS and CDR2 YYNGEE. The CDR3 covers 15 residues. CDR3 nucleotide sequence: TGTGCCAGCAGCGTAGATGGGTCGCGGGATTCACCCCTCCACTTT. Translating gives CASSVDGSRDSPLHF. Combining the CDR3 with reference TRBV9 and TRBJ1-6 gives the whole variable domain DSGVTQTPKHLITATGQRVTLRCSPRSGDLSVYWYQQSLDQGLQFLIQYYNGEERAKGNILERFSAQQFPDLHSELNLSSLELGDSALYFCASSVDGSRDSPLHFGNGTRLTVT.

The chain combines TRBV6-5 with TRBJ1-4; weak D call: TRBD1 (5 bases). The CDR3 consists of 16 residues. The V end lost 2 bases, the J end lost 7 bases, and 17 bases lay between the germline ends. The germline CDR1 and CDR2 sequences are MNHEY and SVGAGI. The CDR3 DNA sequence: TGTGCCAGCAGTTACGGAGGGGTTCTAAGGGGTGAAAAACTGTTTTTT. Its translation is CASSYGGVLRGEKLFF.

This rearrangement joins TRBV5-1 to TRBJ2-7; D could derive from TRBD1 or TRBD2 (5 bases each). Looked up from germline, CDR1 is SGHRS and CDR2 is YFSETQ. CDR3 length: 14 amino acids. Trimming pared 5 bases from V and 2 bases from J, leaving 14 bases between. Here the CDR3 reads CASRPGTGTYEQYF. The CDR3 coding sequence is TGCGCCAGCAGACCAGGGACGGGAACCTACGAGCAGTACTTC.

This clone showed up just once. The rearrangement links TRBV21-1 to TRBJ2-1; the D segment call TRBD1 is taken from the table without a DNA check. TRBV21-1 is an annotated pseudogene. This CDR3 has 21 amino acids. CDR3 DNA: TGTGCCAGCAGCAAAGGAAGCAAAACAAGGGGACAGGGGAGCTCCTACAATGAGCAGTTCTTC. It codes for CASSKGSKTRGQGSSYNEQFF.

This chain uses TRBV18 with TRBJ1-3; TRBD1 matches at 7 bases. The J segment lost 0 bases and the V segment lost 3 bases, leaving 2 bases of the junction unmatched. The V gene's germline CDR1 is KGHSH and CDR2 LQKENI. The CDR3 length is 15 residues. The CDR3 DNA reads as TGTGCCAGCTCACCGGGACAGATCTCTGGAAACACCATATATTTT. Protein sequence: CASSPGQISGNTIYF.

This clone was picked up one time. This chain links TRBV4-3 with TRBJ2-2, with D unresolved. V lost 0 bases to trimming and J lost 7 bases, with 6 bases between them. CDR1 LGHNA and CDR2 YSLEER come from the germline V gene. The CDR3 runs 13 residues. CDR3 DNA: TGCGCCAGCAGCCAAGATGACCGCGGGGAGCTGTTTTTT. Its protein is CASSQDDRGELFF.

The chain couples TRBV5-5 to TRBJ1-5; D not certain. The V end was cut by 0 bases, the J end by 0 bases, with 7 bases between. The CDR3 consists of 15 residues. Germline CDR1 and CDR2: SGHKS and YYEKEE (reference sequence). Written as DNA, the CDR3 is TGTGCCAGCAGCTTGGGTCAGTATAGCAATCAGCCCCAGCATTTT. It specifies CASSLGQYSNQPQHF.

This chain links TRBV2 with TRBJ2-7, with TRBD2 as a possible D gene (6 bases). This CDR3 is 16 amino acids long. CDR1 and CDR2 (germline): SNHLY, FYNNEI. V gave up 4 bases and J gave up 4 bases, with 20 bases separating them. The CDR3 DNA reads as TGTGCCAGCAGTGTCGGGGGTGGAGGGCCCTATTACGAGCAGTACTTC. It is translated as CASSVGGGGPYYEQYF. Combining the CDR3 with reference TRBV2 and TRBJ2-7 gives the whole variable domain EPEVTQTPSHQVTQMGQEVILRCVPISNHLYFYWYRQILGQKVEFLVSFYNNEISEKSEIFDDQFSVERPDGSNFTLKIRSTKLEDSAMYFCASSVGGGGPYYEQYFGPGTRLTVT.

The J gene is TRBJ1-5, the V gene TRBV11-3; D remains ambiguous. CDR3 size: 17 residues. Trimming took off 5 bases at V and 0 bases at J, with 17 bases between the two ends. The germline CDR1 and CDR2 sequences are SGHNT and YENEEA. CDR3 loop: CASSPLFAVNSNQPQHF. CDR3 nucleotides: TGTGCCAGCAGCCCCCTTTTTGCGGTTAATAGCAATCAGCCCCAGCATTTT.

The chain recombines TRBV21-1 with TRBJ1-4. TRBV21-1 is termed a pseudogene. This CDR3 spans 18 amino acids. The DNA for the CDR3 is TGTGCCAGCAGCACACAAGATACAGGAGGGCCGGGGGAGGAAAAACTGTTTTTT. This codes for CASSTQDTGGPGEEKLFF.

CDR3 region: CASTMDRPANYGYTF. CDR3 DNA sequence: TGTGCCAGCACCATGGACAGGCCAGCTAACTATGGCTACACCTTC. This chain uses TRBV6-1 with TRBJ1-2, with TRBD1 identical over 7 bases. After removal of 7 bases from V and 0 bases from J, the junction contained 8 bases not matched to a gene. Looked up from germline, CDR1 is MNHNS and CDR2 is SASEGT. The CDR3 has 15 amino acids.

The chain recombines TRBV7-9 with TRBJ1-4; TRBD1 aligns across 10 bases. The V gene's germline CDR1 is SEHNR and CDR2 FQNEAQ (reference sequence). The CDR3 runs 15 residues. V lost 2 bases, J lost 7 bases, and 4 bases stayed unmatched. CDR3 protein: CASSLLRDRGEKLFF. The CDR3 DNA reads TGTGCCAGCAGCTTACTCCGGGACAGGGGTGAAAAACTGTTTTTT.

This sequence joins TRBV6-1 and TRBJ1-1, with D possibly TRBD1 on 5 matching bases. V was trimmed by 2 bases and J by 8 bases, leaving 18 bases between them. Germline CDR1 is MNHNS and CDR2 is SASEGT. There are 15 residues in the CDR3. CDR3 in amino acids: CASSELNRGGQEAFF. The CDR3 DNA is TGTGCCAGCAGTGAATTGAATCGGGGCGGGCAAGAAGCTTTCTTT.

The CDR3 reads CASTTQRGAYETQYF. The CDR3 DNA sequence: TGTGCCAGCACGACACAGCGGGGGGCTTACGAGACCCAGTACTTC. V is TRBV5-4 and J is TRBJ2-5; 9 bases line up with TRBD2. Germline CDR1 reads SGHNT; CDR2 reads YYREEE (reference sequence). Losses at the gene ends were 6 bases for V and 5 bases for J; bases not matched to a gene: 11. CDR3 size: 15 residues. Full variable domain (missing parts from reference TRBV5-4 and TRBJ2-5): ETGVTQSPTHLIKTRGQQVTLRCSSQSGHNTVSWYQQALGQGPQFIFQYYREEENGRGNFPPRFSGLQFPNYSSELNVNALELDDSALYLCASTTQRGAYETQYFGPGTRLLVL.